These T cell receptor beta chains were read from a single sample in a study of prognosis after radiotherapy for stage I lung cancer. MiXCR, applied by TCRdb to the multiplex PCR reads, yields one record per CDR3 protein. The sample contains under 55,000 distinct CDR3 sequences, about 32% of which appear only once. Sequenced here: PBMCs, sampled before or after stereotactic body radiation therapy (not recorded which). These receptors came from a donor over 45 with non-small cell lung cancer. Each CDR3 is given with its conserved first and last residue. A D gene is named only where the DNA matches it firmly. Rows may omit the clone size; those that give it use once, few, many or a size class.

J | size | V | D | DNA | CDR3
TRBJ1-6 | - | TRBV6-1 | TRBD1 | TGTGCCAGCAGTGCTGACCGGGACAGTAATTCACCCCTCCACTTT | CASSADRDSNSPLHF
TRBJ2-2 | - | TRBV15 | - | TGTGCCACCAGCAGAGGGAGGCGAGACACCGGTGAGCTGTTTTTT | CATSRGRRDTGELFF
TRBJ2-3 | - | TRBV20-1 | TRBD1 | TGCAGTCCGTACAGGGGGTCTTCGTCGGCAGATACGCAGTATTTT | CSPYRGSSSADTQYF
TRBJ1-2 | - | TRBV12-3/TRBV12-4 | - | TGTGCCAGCAGCCTCGGGAGGTACTATGGCTACACCTTC | CASSLGRYYGYTF
TRBJ1-5 | many | TRBV7-8 | - | TGTGCCAGCAGCTTATATCGTCACCTGAGCAATCAGCCCCAGCATTTT | CASSLYRHLSNQPQHF
TRBJ2-1 | many | TRBV12-3/TRBV12-4 | TRBD1 | TGTGCCAGCAGTCGGGACAGGTACAATGAGCAGTTCTTC | CASSRDRYNEQFF
TRBJ2-5 | many | TRBV6-1 | TRBD2 | TGTGCCAGCAGCTCCGGGACTAGCGGGTCCAGGGGGGAGACCCAGTACTTC | CASSSGTSGSRGETQYF
TRBJ2-2 | many | TRBV2 | TRBD1 | TGTGCCAGCAACCGGGGACAGGGGAACACCGGGGAGCTGTTTTTT | CASNRGQGNTGELFF
TRBJ1-6 | - | TRBV6-2/TRBV6-3 | - | TGTGCCAGCAGTTACGACAGGAACTCCTATAATTCACCCCTCCACTTT | CASSYDRNSYNSPLHF
TRBJ1-2 | few | TRBV18 | - | TGTGCCAGCTCCCAGGACGGGGGAGGCTACACCTTC | CASSQDGGGYTF
TRBJ2-1 | few | TRBV6-2/TRBV6-3 | TRBD1 | TGTGCCAGTAGAAGACAGGGGGTCGGTCCTGAGCAGTTCTTC | CASRRQGVGPEQFF
TRBJ2-6 | many | TRBV15 | - | TGTGCCACCAGCAGGGGGGGACGGGCCTTTTCTGGGGCCAACGTCCTGACTTTC | CATSRGGRAFSGANVLTF
TRBJ2-2 | many | TRBV6-5 | - | TGTGCCAGCAGTTACTCTGCAGCGAACACCGGGGAGCTGTTTTTT | CASSYSAANTGELFF
TRBJ2-2 | - | TRBV7-3 | TRBD2 | TGTGCCAGCAGCTTACAAGCGGGAGGCTCCTGGGAGCTGTTTTTT | CASSLQAGGSWELFF
TRBJ2-3 | - | TRBV7-2 | - | TGTGCCAGCAGTTCCCCCGTCACAGATACGCAGTATTTT | CASSSPVTDTQYF
TRBJ1-2 | many | TRBV28 | TRBD1 | TGTGCCAGCAGATTACAGGGGGCCGATGGCTACACCTTC | CASRLQGADGYTF
TRBJ1-3 | many | TRBV12-3/TRBV12-4 | - | TGTGCCAGCAGTTTTGTAGTTGTGGGAAACACCATATATTTT | CASSFVVVGNTIYF
TRBJ2-1 | many | TRBV2 | TRBD2 | TGTGCCAGCAGTTCACTAGCGGGAGAGGGCGATGAGCAGTTCTTC | CASSSLAGEGDEQFF
TRBJ2-3 | - | TRBV20-1 | - | TGCAGTGCTAGATATCTCGCCGGTTGGACCGCAGATACGCAGTATTTT | CSARYLAGWTADTQYF
TRBJ2-5 | many | TRBV12-3/TRBV12-4 | - | TGTGCCAGCAGTCCGGGGGGCCCGACCCAAGAGACCCAGTACTTC | CASSPGGPTQETQYF
TRBJ2-1 | many | TRBV5-1 | - | TGCGCCAGCAGCTTAGTCCGGGAACCCAAGCAGTTCTTC | CASSLVREPKQFF
TRBJ1-5 | many | TRBV5-5 | - | TGTGCCAGCAGCTTGTCTTGGGGGTTCTATAATCAGCCCCAGCATTTT | CASSLSWGFYNQPQHF
TRBJ2-3 | many | TRBV27 | - | TGTGCCAGCAGTTTATCGAGGCGGGGCCCCGATACGCAGTATTTT | CASSLSRRGPDTQYF
TRBJ1-6 | - | TRBV30 | - | TGTGCCTGGGACTCGACAGGAGATAATTCACCCCTCCACTTT | CAWDSTGDNSPLHF
TRBJ2-2 | many | TRBV14 | - | TGTGCCAGCAGCCCATACAGATACGCGAACACCGGGGAGCTGTTTTTT | CASSPYRYANTGELFF
TRBJ2-2 | many | TRBV12-5 | - | TGTGCTAGTGGTCCCAGAGAAAATATGGGCACCGGGGAGCTGTTTTTT | CASGPRENMGTGELFF
TRBJ2-3 | many | TRBV12-3/TRBV12-4 | - | TGTGCCAGCAGTTTATCATCTGGGAGTTCTTGGACGCAGTATTTT | CASSLSSGSSWTQYF
TRBJ1-4 | many | TRBV30 | - | TGTGCCTGGACCGGGGGGGTGCATGAAAAACTGTTTTTT | CAWTGGVHEKLFF
TRBJ2-7 | many | TRBV7-9 | TRBD2 | TGTGCCAGCAGCTTAGCGAAGCGGGGTTCCTACGAGCAGTACTTC | CASSLAKRGSYEQYF
TRBJ2-7 | - | TRBV5-6 | - | TGTGCCAGCAGCTTGAAAGAATACGAGAAGTACTTC | CASSLKEYEKYF
TRBJ2-1 | medium-sized | TRBV11-2 | TRBD2 | TGTGCCAGCAGCTTAATTAGGGTAGCGGGAGTTAATGAGCAGTTCTTC | CASSLIRVAGVNEQFF
TRBJ2-6 | many | TRBV29-1 | - | TGCAGCGTACCCATCAGGGCAGGGAATTACTCTGGGGCCAACGTCCTGACTTTC | CSVPIRAGNYSGANVLTF
TRBJ1-1 | many | TRBV5-1 | - | TGCGCCAGCAGCTTGGCGGCAGGGTTCCCTGAAGCTTTCTTT | CASSLAAGFPEAFF
TRBJ2-3 | many | TRBV3-1 | - | TGTGCCAGCAGCCTAGGGACTTCCGGGGGCACAGATACGCAGTATTTT | CASSLGTSGGTDTQYF
TRBJ2-7 | - | TRBV12-3/TRBV12-4 | - | TGTGCCTGCAGTCACAGGGGGAGGGACGAGCAGTACTTC | CACSHRGRDEQYF
TRBJ2-7 | - | TRBV6-1 | - | TGTGCCAGCAGCGGACGACAGCGGAGCTCCTACTATCAGTACTTC | CASSGRQRSSYYQYF
TRBJ2-2 | many | TRBV19 | - | TGTGCCAGTAGTCGCACCGGGGAGCTGTTTTTT | CASSRTGELFF
TRBJ1-5 | - | TRBV11-3 | - | TGTGCCAGCATCACCAAGCGTCAGGCTAGCAATCAGCCCCAGCATTTT | CASITKRQASNQPQHF
TRBJ2-1 | many | TRBV12-3/TRBV12-4 | TRBD2 | TGTGCCAGCATTGGCCGCGGGAGTTCCTACAATGAGCAGTTCTTC | CASIGRGSSYNEQFF
TRBJ2-2 | many | TRBV19 | TRBD1 | TGTGCCAGTATCAAAACCAAACAGGGGACATACACCGGGGAGCTGTTTTTT | CASIKTKQGTYTGELFF
TRBJ1-1 | many | TRBV12-3/TRBV12-4 | - | TGTGCCAGCAGTCCGACGGCTGACACTGAAGCTTTCTTT | CASSPTADTEAFF
TRBJ1-1 | many | TRBV12-5 | - | TGTGCTAGTGCCTCCGGAGTCTCGAACACTGAAGCTTTCTTT | CASASGVSNTEAFF
TRBJ2-7 | - | TRBV11-2 | - | TGTGCCAGCAGCCGGGCCGGGGTAGACGAGCAGTACTTC | CASSRAGVDEQYF
TRBJ2-3 | - | TRBV30 | - | TGTGCCTTCGGGCCTGGAGCCGGGATAGTGGATATGCAGTATTTT | CAFGPGAGIVDMQYF
TRBJ1-1 | medium-sized | TRBV5-1 | - | TGCGCCAGCAGCGTTCAGCCGAGCGAGAACACTGAAGCTTTCTTT | CASSVQPSENTEAFF
TRBJ2-1 | once | TRBV5-1 | TRBD1 | TGCGCCACTCGCGGGGGGACAGGGGGCATGTATGAGCAGTTCTTC | CATRGGTGGMYEQFF
TRBJ2-3 | - | TRBV6-1 | TRBD1 | TGTGCCAGCAGGCGTACAGGGGGAGATACGCAGTATTTT | CASRRTGGDTQYF
TRBJ1-2 | many | TRBV7-2 | - | TGTGCCAGCAGCTTAGGAGACCCAGGGACTATTCCTGGCTACACCTTC | CASSLGDPGTIPGYTF
TRBJ2-2 | - | TRBV5-4 | - | TGTGCCAGCAGCTTAGGGAAGGCCTCGATCGGGGAGCTGTTTTTT | CASSLGKASIGELFF
TRBJ2-7 | once | TRBV6-1 | - | TGTGCCAGCATCCGGTTGGGCTGGACCCTCTACGAGCAGTACTTC | CASIRLGWTLYEQYF
TRBJ1-6 | many | TRBV7-8 | - | TGTGCCAGCAGCTTGGACATGGCGAGTAATTCACCCCTCCACTTT | CASSLDMASNSPLHF
TRBJ2-1 | many | TRBV9 | TRBD1 | TGTGCCAGCAGCGCCCGAGAGGCACAGGGGGCAAATGAGCAGTTCTTC | CASSAREAQGANEQFF